Below are 8 T cell receptor beta chains sequenced from a single sample in a study of neurological immune-mediated disorders. One entry per CDR3 protein results from TCRdb running MiXCR on the 5' RACE reads. The table records about 120,000 distinct CDR3 sequences, roughly 3.4% of them present only once. Material: PBMCs. The receptors stem from a woman aged 30 to 39 with multiple sclerosis.

DNA of the CDR3: TGTGCCAGCAGCCACACCTTAGAGGCGGCCAATGAGCAGTTCTTC. Translated: CASSHTLEAANEQFF. The V gene is TRBV7-7, the J gene TRBJ2-1; D is ambiguous. The germline V gene encodes CDR1 SSHAT and CDR2 FNYEAQ (reference sequence). The V end lost 5 bases, the J end lost 6 bases, and 17 bases lay between the germline ends. The CDR3 runs to 15 residues.

This clonotype was picked up many times. The CDR3 coding sequence is TGTGCCAGCAGCTTAGGCACTCGGGACAGGGGGAACGAGCAGTACTTC. As protein: CASSLGTRDRGNEQYF. The gene calls are TRBV7-6 and TRBJ2-7, with TRBD1 identical over 11 bases. V lost 1 base and J lost 5; bases outside the gene matches: 7. CDR3 length: 16 amino acids. Germline CDR1 and CDR2: SGHVS and FNYEAQ.

On this clonotype itself: No conserved phenylalanine or tryptophan ends this CDR3, so it is likely a read error. The CDR3 coding sequence is TGCAGTGCCCGGCCGGGACTAGCGGGGCCATCCAAAAACATTCAGTACAAC. Protein: CSARPGLAGPSKNIQYN. The J gene is TRBJ2-4, the V gene TRBV20-1, with 13 bases matching TRBD2. The CDR3 extends over 17 amino acids. The J segment lost 2 bases and the V segment lost 6 bases, leaving 10 bases of the junction unmatched. In germline, CDR1 is DFQATT, CDR2 SNEGSKA (reference sequence).

This clonotype was observed at least ten times. The chain is built from TRBV2 and TRBJ2-3; tentatively, D is TRBD1 or TRBD2 (5 bases each). The V end was cut by 8 bases, the J end by 0 bases, with 6 bases between. Germline assignment: CDR1 SNHLY and CDR2 FYNNEI. This CDR3 has 12 residues. In DNA form, the CDR3 reads TGTGCCAGCGGGGGTAGCACAGATACGCAGTATTTT. It translates to CASGGSTDTQYF.

This clonotype appeared many times. The genes are TRBV3-1 and TRBJ1-6, with 9 bases identical to TRBD1. The CDR3 is 14 amino acids. V lost 5 bases, J lost 8 bases, and 4 bases stayed unmatched. Looked up from germline, CDR1 is LGHDT and CDR2 is YNNKEL (reference sequence). CDR3 residues: CASSITGGDSPLHF. CDR3 sequence (DNA): TGTGCCAGCAGCATTACAGGGGGCGATTCACCCCTCCACTTT.

This clonotype came up many times. The chain combines TRBV20-1 with TRBJ2-3; possibly TRBD2 for D (6 bases). V was pared by 2 bases and J by 2 bases, with 11 bases between. The CDR3 consists of 14 residues. Germline assignment: CDR1 DFQATT and CDR2 SNEGSKA (reference sequence). The CDR3 loop reads CSARQAGITDTQYF. CDR3 nucleotide sequence: TGCAGTGCTAGACAGGCGGGGATCACAGATACGCAGTATTTT.

In this sample, this clonotype turned up many times. The rearrangement uses TRBV5-1 and TRBJ2-7; 8 nucleotides align to TRBD1. In germline, CDR1 is SGHRS, CDR2 YFSETQ. V trimming: 0 bases; J trimming: 5 bases; junction bases outside the gene matches: 10. The CDR3 is 16 residues long. CDR3 amino acids: CASSLAPQGAQDEQYF. Here the CDR3 DNA reads TGCGCCAGCAGCTTGGCCCCCCAGGGGGCGCAGGACGAGCAGTACTTC.

Worth noting for this clonotype: A much larger clonotype is one base distant, so this may be a read error. The V call is TRBV10-1, the J call TRBJ2-3, with TRBD2 identical over 7 bases. The germline CDR1 and CDR2 sequences are WNHNN and SYGVQD (reference sequence). V shed 5 bases and J 5 bases; nucleotides not matched to a gene: 10. The length of the CDR3 is 15 residues. CDR3 in DNA: TGCGCCAGCAGTACGGGACTAATCGGCAAAGATACGCAGTATTTT. This encodes CASSTGLIGKDTQYF.